These 24 T cell receptor beta chains were sequenced from one sample in a study of identifying expanded T cells in peripheral blood. Produced via immunoSEQ multiplex PCR; TCRdb's table is partial and in-frame only. Here the sample spans some 90,000 clones, about 90% being singletons. Sequenced input: blood. These receptors all come from a person aged 18-70 years in good health.

The table lists this clone with a count of one. CDR3 protein: CASRRVAQGFYEQYF. The CDR3 DNA reads as TGTGCCTCTCGGAGGGTAGCACAGGGGTTCTACGAGCAGTACTTC. This chain joins TRBV30 and TRBJ2-7; a possible D gene is TRBD1 (7 bases). Trimming shortened V by 7 bases and J by 3 bases, and 22 bases separated the two germline ends. Germline V CDR1 and CDR2: GTSNPN, SVGIG (reference sequence). The CDR3 consists of 15 residues.

The chain uses TRBV7-9 and TRBJ1-1; D is undetermined. The CDR3 extends over 11 amino acids. The germline gives CDR1 SEHNR, CDR2 FQNEAQ (reference sequence). Trimming took 5 bases from V and 11 from J, leaving 12 bases between them. CDR3 in DNA: TGTGCCAGCAGCCCAATGGAGGGCGCTTTCTTT. Encoded protein: CASSPMEGAFF.

As for this clone: Different DNA sequences within this sample yield the same CDR3. The rearrangement uses TRBV29-1 and TRBJ1-2; no clear D gene. Trimming took 7 bases from V and 4 from J, leaving 16 bases between them. The CDR3 is 13 amino acids. Germline V gene data show CDR1 as SQVTM and CDR2 as ANQGSEA. CDR3 DNA: TGCAGCGGGGAACGGGGAGATCCCTATGGCTACACCTTC. This encodes CSGERGDPYGYTF.

V gene TRBV4-3 combines with J gene TRBJ1-6; 9 bases are a match to TRBD1. Trimming cost V 0 bases and J 10 bases; bases outside gene matches: 7. The CDR3 consists of 16 residues. From germline, CDR1 is LGHNA and CDR2 YSLEER. The CDR3 DNA reads as TGCGCCAGCAGCCAAGACTGGGACAGGGCGGGCTCACCCCTCCACTTT. It encodes CASSQDWDRAGSPLHF.

This clone has more than one count but fewer than ten. The J gene is TRBJ1-1, the V gene TRBV7-9; D might be TRBD1 (5 bases). Germline V gene sequence: CDR1 SEHNR, CDR2 FQNEAQ (reference sequence). The CDR3 runs 14 residues. Trimming took 2 bases from V and 0 from J, leaving 7 bases between them. CDR3 protein: CASSLRDLNTEAFF. Here the CDR3 DNA reads TGTGCCAGCAGCTTAAGGGACCTGAACACTGAAGCTTTCTTT.

V gene TRBV19 combines with J gene TRBJ1-2; D might be TRBD1 (5 bases). V was pared by 6 bases and J by 4 bases, with 12 bases between. The germline V gene encodes CDR1 LNHDA and CDR2 SQIVND (reference sequence). This CDR3 has 13 residues. The CDR3 protein is CASSTRDGYGYTF. In DNA, the CDR3 is TGTGCCAGTAGCACCCGGGACGGCTATGGCTACACCTTC.

V gene TRBV5-4 combines with J gene TRBJ1-1, with a tentative D call TRBD1 (5 bases). V was pared by 0 bases and J by 5 bases, with 8 bases between. The germline CDR1 and CDR2 sequences are SGHNT and YYREEE (reference sequence). This CDR3 has 13 residues. CDR3 sequence: CASSLGGATEAFF. The CDR3 DNA reads TGTGCCAGCAGCTTGGGAGGGGCTACTGAAGCTTTCTTT. Complete variable domain (other parts from reference TRBV5-4 and TRBJ1-1): ETGVTQSPTHLIKTRGQQVTLRCSSQSGHNTVSWYQQALGQGPQFIFQYYREEENGRGNFPPRFSGLQFPNYSSELNVNALELDDSALYLCASSLGGATEAFFGQGTRLTVV.

This clone is labeled as medium-sized. The chain joins TRBV25-1 to TRBJ1-1, with 7 bases aligning to TRBD1. The germline CDR1 and CDR2 sequences are MGHDK and SYGVNS. The CDR3 has 16 residues. Trimming at V came to 1 base and at J to 1 base, leaving 6 bases not matched to a gene. The CDR3 is CASSELEGAGNTEAFF. The DNA for the CDR3 is TGTGCCAGCAGTGAATTGGAGGGGGCTGGGAACACTGAAGCTTTCTTT.

The chain employs TRBV11-2 and TRBJ1-4; no firm D call. The V end was cut by 2 bases, the J end by 1 base, with 2 bases between. Germline CDR1 reads SGHAT; CDR2 reads FQNNGV. This CDR3 region has 13 residues. The CDR3: CASSLITNEKLFF. CDR3 bases: TGTGCCAGCAGCTTAATAACTAATGAAAAACTGTTTTTT.

The chain links TRBV7-2 to TRBJ2-5, with 8 bases fitting TRBD1. CDR1 is SGHTA and CDR2 is FQGNSA in the germline V gene. V trimming: 1 base; J trimming: 2 bases; junction bases outside the gene matches: 9. This CDR3 contains 17 residues. The CDR3 region has the DNA TGTGCCAGCAGCTTAGTTGGTGGGACAGGCTCACAAGAGACCCAGTACTTC. As protein: CASSLVGGTGSQETQYF. The whole variable domain, remainder taken from reference TRBV7-2 and TRBJ2-5, is GAGVSQSPSNKVTEKGKDVELRCDPISGHTALYWYRQSLGQGLEFLIYFQGNSAPDKSGLPSDRFSAERTGGSVSTLTIQRTQQEDSAVYLCASSLVGGTGSQETQYFGPGTRLLVL.

This chain links TRBV6-6 with TRBJ2-7; D perhaps matches TRBD2 (6 bases). The CDR3 length is 15 residues. Germline V gene lookup returns CDR1 MNHNY and CDR2 SVGAGI (reference sequence). Trimming shortened V by 7 bases and J by 0 bases, and 16 bases separated the two germline ends. The CDR3, as DNA: TGTGCCAGCAATGGGGGGATCCGTAGCTCCTACGAGCAGTACTTC. Translated, it gives CASNGGIRSSYEQYF.

The J gene is TRBJ1-3, the V gene TRBV18, with 8 bases that match TRBD1. CDR1 KGHSH and CDR2 LQKENI come from the germline V gene. This CDR3 comprises 16 residues. The ends lost 3 bases at V and 0 bases at J; junction bases unmatched: 4. The CDR3 DNA reads TGTGCCAGCTCACCGGGACAGGTCAACTCTGGAAACACCATATATTTT. This sequence encodes CASSPGQVNSGNTIYF.

The chain carries TRBV14 and TRBJ1-1, with D unresolved. The CDR3 totals 13 residues. The germline V and J ends were trimmed by 0 bases and 11 bases, with 13 bases remaining between them. Germline V gene data show CDR1 as SGHDN and CDR2 as FVKESK. The CDR3 here is CASSQEGGRRAFF. The CDR3 nucleotides are TGTGCCAGCAGCCAAGAAGGAGGGAGGAGGGCTTTCTTT. The entire variable domain, with the rest obtained from reference TRBV14 and TRBJ1-1, is as follows: EAGVTQFPSHSVIEKGQTVTLRCDPISGHDNLYWYRRVMGKEIKFLLHFVKESKQDESGMPNNRFLAERTGGTYSTLKVQPAELEDSGVYFCASSQEGGRRAFFGQGTRLTVV.

The chain combines TRBV18 with TRBJ1-1, with D unresolved. The CDR3 spans 13 residues. The germline V gene has CDR1 KGHSH and CDR2 LQKENI. V lost 3 bases to trimming and J lost 5 bases, with 10 bases between them. The CDR3 sequence: CASSPREKTEAFF. The CDR3 DNA reads as TGTGCCAGCTCACCCCGTGAAAAGACTGAAGCTTTCTTT.

The rearrangement uses TRBV7-9 and TRBJ2-5; 10 nucleotides match TRBD1. The V gene's germline CDR1 is SEHNR and CDR2 FQNEAQ (reference sequence). There are 15 residues in the CDR3. With 2 bases clipped from V and 5 bases from J, the junction kept 5 bases outside the gene matches. This CDR3 reads CASSLFGTGEETQYF. DNA of the CDR3: TGTGCCAGCAGCTTATTTGGGACAGGGGAGGAGACCCAGTACTTC.

The gene calls are TRBV6-6 and TRBJ1-2; TRBD1 is a possible D gene (5 bases). Trimming took off 5 bases at V and 4 bases at J, with 17 bases between the two ends. Germline V gives CDR1 MNHNY, CDR2 SVGAGI (reference sequence). This CDR3 region has 15 residues. CDR3 amino acids: CASSPTTGWVYGYTF. The CDR3, as DNA: TGTGCCAGCAGTCCGACCACAGGTTGGGTCTATGGCTACACCTTC.

The J gene is TRBJ1-1, the V gene TRBV7-6; D gene uncertain. Germline-derived CDR1 and CDR2 are SGHVS and FNYEAQ. The length of the CDR3 is 15 residues. Trimming took 0 bases from V and 2 from J, leaving 10 bases between them. CDR3 nucleotides: TGTGCCAGCAGCTTAGCGGGCTCAACCAACACTGAAGCTTTCTTT. Amino acids: CASSLAGSTNTEAFF.

This clone was detected only once. The chain carries TRBV7-2 and TRBJ1-2, with D possibly being TRBD1 (5 bases). This CDR3 comprises 14 residues. The V gene lost 1 base and the J gene lost 4 bases, with 10 bases spanning the gap. Germline V gene lookup returns CDR1 SGHTA and CDR2 FQGNSA. The CDR3 bases are TGTGCCAGCAGCTTAGACGAGACAGTCTATGGCTACACCTTC. Translating gives CASSLDETVYGYTF. Using reference TRBV7-2 and TRBJ1-2 for the parts outside the CDR3, the full variable domain is GAGVSQSPSNKVTEKGKDVELRCDPISGHTALYWYRQSLGQGLEFLIYFQGNSAPDKSGLPSDRFSAERTGGSVSTLTIQRTQQEDSAVYLCASSLDETVYGYTFGSGTRLTVV.

DNA for the CDR3: TGTGCCAGCAGCTTTCTCACGGGTCCGACCTACAATGAGCAGTTCTTC. It yields the protein CASSFLTGPTYNEQFF. The rearrangement joins TRBV5-4 to TRBJ2-1; D is ambiguous. The CDR3 covers 16 residues. Germline CDR1 reads SGHNT; CDR2 reads YYREEE (reference sequence). Trimming cost V 2 bases and J 2 bases, with 14 bases left between them.

This CDR3 is CAISAQGSGYTF. The CDR3 DNA sequence: TGTGCCATCAGCGCACAGGGTAGTGGCTACACCTTC. The chain combines TRBV10-3 with TRBJ1-2, with D tentatively TRBD1 (6 bases). Trimming left V 6 bases short and J 7 bases short, with 12 bases between. CDR3 length: 12 residues. CDR1 is ENHRY and CDR2 is SYGVKD in the germline V gene.

This clone was seen a single time. DNA for the CDR3: TGCGCCAGCAGCCAAGCTTACAGGGGGAACTATGGCTACACCTTC. Protein product: CASSQAYRGNYGYTF. The V gene is TRBV4-3, the J gene TRBJ1-2; 8 bases are a match to TRBD1. The length of the CDR3 is 15 residues. J was trimmed by 2 bases and V by 1 base; bases with no gene match: 3. Germline V gene sequence: CDR1 LGHNA, CDR2 YSLEER.

The chain employs TRBV11-2 and TRBJ2-5; 10 bases agree with TRBD1. CDR3 length equals 17 residues. V shed 5 bases and J 5 bases; nucleotides not matched to a gene: 14. Germline values: CDR1 SGHAT, CDR2 FQNNGV. The CDR3 coding sequence is TGTGCCAGCAGCCCCGGGACAGGGGTCCCCCTATTGGAGACCCAGTACTTC. It is translated as CASSPGTGVPLLETQYF.

The chain combines TRBV5-1 with TRBJ2-1, with D possibly being TRBD2 (5 bases). This CDR3 is built from 16 residues. From germline, CDR1 is SGHRS and CDR2 YFSETQ. V lost 4 bases to trimming and J lost 0 bases, with 14 bases between them. The CDR3 sequence is CASSPPGLSSYNEQFF. The DNA for the CDR3 is TGCGCCAGCAGCCCCCCTGGACTTAGCTCCTACAATGAGCAGTTCTTC. Full variable domain (rest looked up from reference TRBV5-1 and TRBJ2-1): KAGVTQTPRYLIKTRGQQVTLSCSPISGHRSVSWYQQTPGQGLQFLFEYFSETQRNKGNFPGRFSGRQFSNSRSEMNVSTLELGDSALYLCASSPPGLSSYNEQFFGPGTRLTVL.

The J gene is TRBJ2-3, the V gene TRBV4-3; 9 bases are a match to TRBD1. Per the germline V gene, CDR1 is LGHNA and CDR2 is YSLEER. Losses at the gene ends were 5 bases for V and 2 bases for J; bases not matched to a gene: 5. This CDR3 is 15 amino acids long. The CDR3 DNA is TGCGCCAGCAGCAGACGACAGGGGGACACAGATACGCAGTATTTT. Its protein is CASSRRQGDTDTQYF.